The 26 T cell receptor beta chains given below trace back to one sample, sequenced in a study of cytomegalovirus exposure and HLA in healthy donors. Vbeta (60) and Jbeta (13) primers were used in the PCR. Clones were read by immunoSEQ multiplex PCR, and TCRdb kept only the in-frame ones, dropping some. The table has around 130,000 clones, roughly 80% seen once. Sample: PBMCs. All receptors come from a man aged 25 to 40 in good health and CMV-seronegative.

This chain links TRBV5-4 with TRBJ2-5, with D perhaps matching TRBD2 (6 bases). V was shortened by 0 bases and J by 5 bases, with 8 bases between the two germline ends. Germline-derived CDR1 and CDR2 are SGHNT and YYREEE (reference sequence). CDR3 size: 13 residues. The CDR3 bases are TGTGCCAGCAGCTTGGCTAGCGCTGAGACCCAGTACTTC. This encodes CASSLASAETQYF.

The V call is TRBV6-5, the J call TRBJ2-7; D not resolved. V was shortened by 5 bases and J by 6 bases, with 14 bases between the two germline ends. The CDR3 runs 13 residues. Germline-derived CDR1 and CDR2 are MNHEY and SVGAGI. The CDR3 reads CASSPPTRSEQYF. DNA for the CDR3: TGTGCCAGCAGTCCTCCTACAAGGAGCGAGCAGTACTTC.

This clone was seen more than once but under ten times. The V call is TRBV18, the J call TRBJ2-7, with TRBD1 matching 7 bases. Trimming removed 6 bases from V and 2 bases from J; junction bases left unmatched: 13. The CDR3 runs 16 residues. The germline gives CDR1 KGHSH, CDR2 LQKENI. CDR3 sequence reads: CASSSSRGQKPYEQYF. CDR3 coding DNA: TGTGCCAGCTCGTCGTCGAGGGGACAGAAACCCTACGAGCAGTACTTC.

This rearrangement joins TRBV27 to TRBJ1-5; tentatively, D is TRBD1 (5 bases). V gave up 6 bases and J gave up 4 bases, with 10 bases separating them. CDR3 length equals 13 residues. Germline V lookup: CDR1 MNHEY, CDR2 SMNVEV (reference sequence). CDR3 sequence reads: CASSPKGNQPQHF. CDR3 coding DNA: TGTGCCAGCAGCCCTAAGGGGAATCAGCCCCAGCATTTT.

The chain joins TRBV10-3 to TRBJ2-3; 10 bases are a match to TRBD2. Germline V CDR1 and CDR2: ENHRY, SYGVKD. The CDR3 has 20 residues. The V segment lost 0 bases and the J segment 7 bases; nucleotides outside the gene matches: 19. CDR3 nucleotides: TGTGCCATCAGTGAGTCCGCGGCAGCGGGGGGGTCCCTTGTCAGACATACGCAGTATTTT. Encoded protein: CAISESAAAGGSLVRHTQYF.

The rearrangement links TRBV27 to TRBJ2-7; 7 bases fit TRBD1. The germline gives CDR1 MNHEY, CDR2 SMNVEV (reference sequence). J was trimmed by 2 bases and V by 5 bases; bases with no gene match: 6. The CDR3 has 14 residues. CDR3 DNA: TGTGCCAGCAGTAATCGGCAGGGGGCCTACGAGCAGTACTTC. Translated, it gives CASSNRQGAYEQYF.

The chain couples TRBV9 to TRBJ2-2; 8 bases align to TRBD1. Losses at the gene ends were 6 bases for V and 0 bases for J; bases not matched to a gene: 10. CDR1 is SGDLS and CDR2 is YYNGEE in the germline V gene. This CDR3 has 17 residues. The CDR3 loop reads CASTIRAGGPNTGELFF. The CDR3 DNA follows: TGTGCCAGCACGATCCGGGCAGGGGGCCCGAACACCGGGGAGCTGTTTTTT.

The chain employs TRBV28 and TRBJ1-1, with 7 bases fitting TRBD1. The J segment lost 3 bases and the V segment lost 6 bases, leaving 7 bases of the junction unmatched. The CDR3 sequence is 14 residues long. CDR1 and CDR2 from the germline V gene are MDHEN and SYDVKM. CDR3 region: CASSRRQGYTEAFF. In nucleotides, the CDR3 is TGTGCCAGCAGCCGACGACAGGGTTACACTGAAGCTTTCTTT.

This rearrangement joins TRBV9 to TRBJ2-5, with a weak D call TRBD1 (5 bases). With the DNA end fitting TRBJ2-7 better, the J assignment may be wrong. CDR3 length: 14 amino acids. Germline V CDR1 and CDR2: SGDLS, YYNGEE. CDR3 DNA sequence: TGTGCCAGCAGCGTTTCTCAACAGGCCTACGAGCAGTACTTC. It translates to CASSVSQQAYEQYF.

V usage is TRBV28 and J usage is TRBJ2-7; the match to TRBD1 covers 7 bases. This CDR3 region has 14 residues. V shed 6 bases, J shed 4 bases, and the junction held 9 bases outside the gene matches. Looked up from germline, CDR1 is MDHEN and CDR2 is SYDVKM. The CDR3 region has the DNA TGTGCCAGCAGGAAGAGGACAGGTTCTTACGAGCAGTACTTC. It is translated as CASRKRTGSYEQYF.

The chain recombines TRBV4-2 with TRBJ2-7, with D perhaps matching TRBD2 (5 bases). Looked up from germline, CDR1 is LGHNA and CDR2 is YNFKEQ. The CDR3 is 12 residues long. Trimming left V 0 bases short and J 7 bases short, with 7 bases between. The CDR3 region has the DNA TGTGCCAGCAGCCAAGAGGGAGCGGAGCAGTACTTC. Amino acids: CASSQEGAEQYF.

The chain links TRBV9 to TRBJ2-7; D may be TRBD2 (6 bases). Germline V CDR1 and CDR2: SGDLS, YYNGEE. The CDR3 is 14 amino acids. The V end was cut by 0 bases, the J end by 5 bases, with 12 bases between. The CDR3 loop reads CASSVDWRAHEQYF. The CDR3, as DNA: TGTGCCAGCAGCGTAGATTGGAGGGCCCACGAGCAGTACTTC.

The rearrangement links TRBV5-1 to TRBJ1-2; a possible D gene is TRBD1 (6 bases). The length of the CDR3 is 14 residues. In germline, CDR1 is SGHRS, CDR2 YFSETQ. Trimming took off 0 bases at V and 2 bases at J, with 8 bases between the two ends. In DNA, the CDR3 is TGCGCCAGCAGCTTGGACACAGGGAACTATGGCTACACCTTC. Translating gives CASSLDTGNYGYTF.

This chain connects TRBV27 to TRBJ2-7; maybe TRBD2 (5 bases). This CDR3 is 17 amino acids long. Germline V CDR1 and CDR2: MNHEY, SMNVEV (reference sequence). The V end lost 0 bases, the J end lost 0 bases, and 15 bases lay between the germline ends. CDR3 in amino acids: CASSLSSGRGSSYEQYF. As DNA, the CDR3 is TGTGCCAGCAGTTTATCGTCGGGGAGAGGGAGCTCCTACGAGCAGTACTTC.

This chain connects TRBV5-4 to TRBJ1-2, with 9 positions matching TRBD1. This CDR3 has 15 residues. The J segment lost 1 base and the V segment lost 4 bases, leaving 5 bases of the junction unmatched. In germline, CDR1 is SGHNT, CDR2 YYREEE (reference sequence). The CDR3 reads CASSPDRGINYGYTF. CDR3 in DNA: TGTGCCAGCAGCCCTGACAGGGGGATTAACTATGGCTACACCTTC.

This rearrangement joins TRBV2 to TRBJ2-1; D is possibly TRBD2 (6 bases). This CDR3 comprises 15 residues. Trimming took off 4 bases at V and 7 bases at J, with 17 bases between the two ends. Germline V gives CDR1 SNHLY, CDR2 FYNNEI. The CDR3 DNA reads TGTGCCAGCAGTGTTGGGGGGATCTTGGGGAATGAGCAGTTCTTC. This codes for CASSVGGILGNEQFF.

Details on this clone: A junction boundary mismatches the germline segment, possibly from a read error. The CDR3 nucleotides read TGTGCCAGCAGTGTCACTCTCTACGGGCAGTACTTC. It encodes CASSVTLYGQYF. The J gene is TRBJ2-7, the V gene TRBV2; no reliable D call. The CDR3 runs 12 residues. Per the germline V gene, CDR1 is SNHLY and CDR2 is FYNNEI.

This clone was detected only once. The junction differs from germline at one of its ends, possibly a read error. This chain links TRBV6-6 with TRBJ2-4, with a possible D match to TRBD2 (5 bases). The CDR3 spans 13 residues. Germline values: CDR1 MNHNY, CDR2 SVGAGI (reference sequence). In DNA form, the CDR3 reads TGTGCCAGCGAAACTTCGACGGGAAACAGTCAGTACTTC. It is translated as CASETSTGNSQYF.

This chain uses TRBV10-3 with TRBJ2-1, with 9 nucleotides matching TRBD2. The CDR3 spans 16 residues. From germline, CDR1 is ENHRY and CDR2 SYGVKD. The junction had 7 bases not matched to a gene; V was cut back by 6 bases and J by 1 base. CDR3 loop: CAISFQAGGSYNEQFF. CDR3 DNA: TGTGCCATCAGCTTCCAAGCGGGGGGTTCCTACAATGAGCAGTTCTTC.

This clone was found a few times. V gene TRBV19 combines with J gene TRBJ1-2; TRBD1 matches 8 bases. V gave up 3 bases and J gave up 8 bases; unmatched junction bases: 5. Germline CDR1 reads LNHDA; CDR2 reads SQIVND (reference sequence). The CDR3 has 13 amino acids. The chain's CDR3 is CASSMTGAGGYTF. CDR3 in DNA: TGTGCCAGTAGTATGACAGGGGCGGGAGGCTACACCTTC.

By frequency in the sample, this clone is medium-sized (0.01 to 0.1%). The genes are TRBV6-1 and TRBJ2-2; no reliable D call. Trimming cost V 4 bases and J 3 bases, with 9 bases left between them. The CDR3 runs 14 residues. Germline CDR1 reads MNHNS; CDR2 reads SASEGT. CDR3 region: CASSAGGDTGELFF. The CDR3 DNA reads as TGTGCCAGCAGTGCGGGTGGAGACACCGGGGAGCTGTTTTTT.

The gene calls are TRBV29-1 and TRBJ2-2, with D unresolved. The germline V and J ends were trimmed by 3 bases and 0 bases, with 5 bases remaining between them. The CDR3 totals 13 residues. Germline lookup yields CDR1 SQVTM and CDR2 ANQGSEA. The CDR3 here is CSVERPNTGELFF. CDR3 sequence (DNA): TGCAGCGTTGAGCGGCCGAACACCGGGGAGCTGTTTTTT.

The rearrangement uses TRBV5-1 and TRBJ2-5; D possibly corresponds to TRBD1 (5 bases). CDR1 and CDR2 (germline): SGHRS, YFSETQ. Trimming took 0 bases from V and 1 from J, leaving 10 bases between them. The CDR3 spans 15 residues. CDR3 loop: CASSLVHDSQETQYF. CDR3 bases: TGCGCCAGCAGCTTGGTCCACGACAGCCAAGAGACCCAGTACTTC.

The J gene is TRBJ1-4, the V gene TRBV6-6, with D possibly matching TRBD1 (5 bases). Trimming stripped 5 bases from V and 3 bases from J, with 13 bases between. Germline values: CDR1 MNHNY, CDR2 SVGAGI (reference sequence). The CDR3 extends over 15 amino acids. The CDR3 sequence is CASSPDRTANEKLFF. Here the CDR3 DNA reads TGTGCCAGCAGTCCCGACAGAACCGCTAATGAAAAACTGTTTTTT.

The rearrangement joins TRBV7-8 to TRBJ1-4; D unclear. The CDR3 runs to 15 residues. V lost 2 bases and J 11 bases, leaving 18 bases between the germline ends. From germline, CDR1 is SGHVS and CDR2 FQNEAQ. The CDR3 protein is CASSLSLTPGGKLFF. The CDR3 bases are TGTGCCAGCAGCTTATCGCTGACTCCGGGCGGGAAACTGTTTTTT.

The rearrangement links TRBV28 to TRBJ1-1; 9 nucleotides align to TRBD1. CDR1 and CDR2 (germline): MDHEN, SYDVKM. CDR3 length: 15 amino acids. After removal of 5 bases from V and 0 bases from J, the junction contained 4 bases not matched to a gene. CDR3 sequence reads: CASSPGTGLNTEAFF. The DNA for the CDR3 is TGTGCCAGCAGTCCAGGGACAGGGCTGAACACTGAAGCTTTCTTT.